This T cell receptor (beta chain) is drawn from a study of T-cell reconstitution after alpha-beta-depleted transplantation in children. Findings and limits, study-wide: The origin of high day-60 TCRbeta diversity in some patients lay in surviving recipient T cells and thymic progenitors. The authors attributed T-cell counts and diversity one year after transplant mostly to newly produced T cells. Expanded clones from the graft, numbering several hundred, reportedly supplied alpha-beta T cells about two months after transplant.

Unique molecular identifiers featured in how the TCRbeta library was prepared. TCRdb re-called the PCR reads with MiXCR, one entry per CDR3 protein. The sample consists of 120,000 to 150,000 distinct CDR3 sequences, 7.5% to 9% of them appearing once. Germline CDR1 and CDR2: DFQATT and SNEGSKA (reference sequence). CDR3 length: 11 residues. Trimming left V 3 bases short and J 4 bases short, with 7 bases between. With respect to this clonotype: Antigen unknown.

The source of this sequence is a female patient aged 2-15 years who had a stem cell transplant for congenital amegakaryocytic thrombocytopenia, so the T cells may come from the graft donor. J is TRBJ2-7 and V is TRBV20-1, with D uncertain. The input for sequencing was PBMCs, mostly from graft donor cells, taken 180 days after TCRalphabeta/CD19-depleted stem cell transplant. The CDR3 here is CSASNKYEQYF. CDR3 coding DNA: TGCAGTGCTAGTAACAAGTACGAGCAGTACTTC.